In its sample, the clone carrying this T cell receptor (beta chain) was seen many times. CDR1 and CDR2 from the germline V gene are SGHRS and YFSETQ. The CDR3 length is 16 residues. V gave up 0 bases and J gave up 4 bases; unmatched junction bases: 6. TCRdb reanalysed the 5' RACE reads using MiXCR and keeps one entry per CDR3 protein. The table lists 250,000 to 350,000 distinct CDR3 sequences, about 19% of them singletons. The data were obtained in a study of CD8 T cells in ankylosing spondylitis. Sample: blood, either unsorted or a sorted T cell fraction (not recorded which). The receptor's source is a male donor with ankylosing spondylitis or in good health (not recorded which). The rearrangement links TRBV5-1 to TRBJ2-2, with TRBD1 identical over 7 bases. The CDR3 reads CASSLAVGGITGELFF. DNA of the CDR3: TGCGCCAGCAGCTTGGCCGTAGGGGGCATCACCGGGGAGCTGTTTTTT.